The clone carrying this T cell receptor beta chain appeared a few times. The source of the sample is a study of cytomegalovirus exposure and HLA in healthy donors. The PCR employed 60 Vbeta primers together with 13 Jbeta primers. Here immunoSEQ multiplex PCR was the method, and the copy in TCRdb shows in-frame clones only, minus some. The sample contains 130,000 to 150,000 clones, approximately 9% of which appear only once. CDR3 size: 16 residues. Germline-derived CDR1 and CDR2 are MDHEN and SYDVKM. The ends lost 8 bases at V and 2 bases at J; junction bases unmatched: 13. This sequence originates from a male donor in good health and CMV-seronegative. The chain has TRBV28 and TRBJ2-7; 9 nucleotides match TRBD1. The material sequenced was PBMCs. CDR3 sequence reads: CASSGLRDREAYEQYF. The CDR3 DNA reads TGTGCCAGCTCCGGCCTCCGGGACAGGGAGGCCTACGAGCAGTACTTC. Filled out from reference TRBV28 and TRBJ2-7, the complete variable domain reads DVKVTQSSRYLVKRTGEKVFLECVQDMDHENMFWYRQDPGLGLRLIYFSYDVKMKEKGDIPEGYSVSREKKERFSLILESASTNQTSMYLCASSGLRDREAYEQYFGPGTRLTVT.